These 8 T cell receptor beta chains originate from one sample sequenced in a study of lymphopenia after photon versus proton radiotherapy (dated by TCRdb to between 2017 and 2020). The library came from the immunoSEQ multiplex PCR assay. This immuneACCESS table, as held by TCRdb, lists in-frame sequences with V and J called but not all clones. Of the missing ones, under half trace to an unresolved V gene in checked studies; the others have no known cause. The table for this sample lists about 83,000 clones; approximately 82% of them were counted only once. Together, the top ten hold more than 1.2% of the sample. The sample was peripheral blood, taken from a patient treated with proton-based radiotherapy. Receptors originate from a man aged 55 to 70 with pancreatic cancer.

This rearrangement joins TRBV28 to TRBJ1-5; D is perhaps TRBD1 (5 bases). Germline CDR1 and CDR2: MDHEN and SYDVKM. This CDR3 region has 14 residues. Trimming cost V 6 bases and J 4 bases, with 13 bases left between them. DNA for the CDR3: TGTGCCAGCAGCCCCCCGGGGGGAAATCAGCCCCAGCATTTT. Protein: CASSPPGGNQPQHF.

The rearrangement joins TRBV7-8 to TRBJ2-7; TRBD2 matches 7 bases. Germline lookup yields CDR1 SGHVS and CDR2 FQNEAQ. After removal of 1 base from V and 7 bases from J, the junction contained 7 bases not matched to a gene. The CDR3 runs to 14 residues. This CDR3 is CASSLEAGVSEQYF. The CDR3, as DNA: TGTGCCAGCAGCTTAGAGGCGGGAGTCTCGGAGCAGTACTTC.

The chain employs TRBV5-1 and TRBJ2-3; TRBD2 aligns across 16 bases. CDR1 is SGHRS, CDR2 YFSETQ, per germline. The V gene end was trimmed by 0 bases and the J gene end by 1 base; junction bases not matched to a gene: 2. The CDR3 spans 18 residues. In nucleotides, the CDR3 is TGCGCCAGCAGCTTGGAGGGACTAGCGGGAGGGGGCACAGATACGCAGTATTTT. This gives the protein CASSLEGLAGGGTDTQYF.

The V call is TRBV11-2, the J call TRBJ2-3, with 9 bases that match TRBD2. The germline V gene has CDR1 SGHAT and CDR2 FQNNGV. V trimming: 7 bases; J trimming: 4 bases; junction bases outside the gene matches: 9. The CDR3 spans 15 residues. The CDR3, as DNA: TGTGCCAGCACACAACGATCTAGCGGGGCAGATACGCAGTATTTT. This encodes CASTQRSSGADTQYF. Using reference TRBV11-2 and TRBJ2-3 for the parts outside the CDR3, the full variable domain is EAGVAQSPRYKIIEKRQSVAFWCNPISGHATLYWYQQILGQGPKLLIQFQNNGVVDDSQLPKDRFSAERLKGVDSTLKIQPAKLEDSAVYLCASTQRSSGADTQYFGPGTRLTVL.

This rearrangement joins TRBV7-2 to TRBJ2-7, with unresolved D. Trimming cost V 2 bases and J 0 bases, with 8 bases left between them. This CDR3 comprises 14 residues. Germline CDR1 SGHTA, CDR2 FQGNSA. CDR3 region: CASSLRLDSYEQYF. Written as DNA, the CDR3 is TGTGCCAGCAGCTTACGGCTAGACTCCTACGAGCAGTACTTC.

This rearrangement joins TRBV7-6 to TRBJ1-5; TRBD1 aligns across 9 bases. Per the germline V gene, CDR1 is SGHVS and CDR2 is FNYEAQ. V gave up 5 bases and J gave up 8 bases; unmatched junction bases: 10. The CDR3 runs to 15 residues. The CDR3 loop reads CASSVRDRAGEPQHF. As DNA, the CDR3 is TGTGCCAGCAGCGTGCGGGACAGGGCCGGAGAGCCCCAGCATTTT.

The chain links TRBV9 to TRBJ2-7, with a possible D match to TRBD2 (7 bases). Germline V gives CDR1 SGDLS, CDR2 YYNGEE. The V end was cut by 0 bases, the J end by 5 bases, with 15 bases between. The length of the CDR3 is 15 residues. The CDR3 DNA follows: TGTGCCAGCAGCGTAGGAGGGGGAGGGCTTGACGAGCAGTACTTC. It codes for CASSVGGGGLDEQYF.

The CDR3 spells CASSRQTSTDTQYF. The CDR3 DNA sequence: TGTGCCAGCAGTCGACAGACTAGCACAGATACGCAGTATTTT. The genes are TRBV27 and TRBJ2-3, with a tentative D call TRBD1 (5 bases). Germline CDR1 reads MNHEY; CDR2 reads SMNVEV (reference sequence). The CDR3 runs to 14 residues. V was pared by 5 bases and J by 0 bases, with 9 bases between.